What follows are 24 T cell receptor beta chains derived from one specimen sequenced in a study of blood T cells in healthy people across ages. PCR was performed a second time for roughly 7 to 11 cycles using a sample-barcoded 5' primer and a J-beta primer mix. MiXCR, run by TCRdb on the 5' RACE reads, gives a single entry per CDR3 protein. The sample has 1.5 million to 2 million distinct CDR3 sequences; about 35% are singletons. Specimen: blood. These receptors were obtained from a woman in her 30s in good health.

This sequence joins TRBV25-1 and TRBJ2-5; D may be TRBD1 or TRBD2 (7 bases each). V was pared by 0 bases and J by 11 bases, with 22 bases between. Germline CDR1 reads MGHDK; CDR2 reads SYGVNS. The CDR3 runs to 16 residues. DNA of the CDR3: TGTGCCAGCAGTGAATACGGGCCGGGAGGCTCAGGGGGGCAGTACTTC. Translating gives CASSEYGPGGSGGQYF. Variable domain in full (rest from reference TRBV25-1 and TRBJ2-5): EADIYQTPRYLVIGTGKKITLECSQTMGHDKMYWYQQDPGMELHLIHYSYGVNSTEKGDLSSESTVSRIRTEHFPLTLESARPSHTSQYLCASSEYGPGGSGGQYFGPGTRLLVL.

This chain's CDR3 is CASSQEGRAGTFF. CDR3 DNA sequence: TGTGCCAGCAGCCAAGAAGGAAGGGCAGGGACTTTCTTT. The V call is TRBV3-1, the J call TRBJ1-1; a weak D match, TRBD1 (5 bases). Trimming removed 0 bases from V and 12 bases from J, with 14 bases in between. The CDR3 covers 13 residues. Germline V gene data show CDR1 as LGHDT and CDR2 as YNNKEL (reference sequence).

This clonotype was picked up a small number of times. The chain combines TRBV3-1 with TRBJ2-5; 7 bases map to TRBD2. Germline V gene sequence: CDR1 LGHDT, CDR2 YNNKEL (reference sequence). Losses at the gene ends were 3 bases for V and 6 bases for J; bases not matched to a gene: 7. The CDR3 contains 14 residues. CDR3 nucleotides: TGTGCCAGCAGCCAGGGAGGGTTTGGAAAGACCCAGTACTTC. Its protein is CASSQGGFGKTQYF.

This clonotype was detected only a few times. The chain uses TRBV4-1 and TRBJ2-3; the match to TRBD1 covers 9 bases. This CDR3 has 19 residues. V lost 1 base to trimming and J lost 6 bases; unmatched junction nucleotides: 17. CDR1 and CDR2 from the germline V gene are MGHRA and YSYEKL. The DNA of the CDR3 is TGCGCCAGCAGCCAAGCTATCCTCGGCAACAGGGGGCAGGGTGATACGCAGTATTTT. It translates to CASSQAILGNRGQGDTQYF.

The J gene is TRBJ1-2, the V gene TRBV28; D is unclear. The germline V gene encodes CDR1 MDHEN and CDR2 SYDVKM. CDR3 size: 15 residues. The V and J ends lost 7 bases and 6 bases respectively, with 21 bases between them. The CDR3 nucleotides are TGTGCCAGCACCCGACGTCGCCAGATCCTTCATGGCTACACCTTC. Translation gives CASTRRRQILHGYTF.

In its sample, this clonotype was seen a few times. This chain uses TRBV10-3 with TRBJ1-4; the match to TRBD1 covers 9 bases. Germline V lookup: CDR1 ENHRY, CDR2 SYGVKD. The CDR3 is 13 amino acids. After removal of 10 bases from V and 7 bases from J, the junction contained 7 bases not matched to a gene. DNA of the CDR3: TGTGCCACCAAGACAGGGGGTGGTGAAAAACTGTTTTTT. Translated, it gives CATKTGGGEKLFF.

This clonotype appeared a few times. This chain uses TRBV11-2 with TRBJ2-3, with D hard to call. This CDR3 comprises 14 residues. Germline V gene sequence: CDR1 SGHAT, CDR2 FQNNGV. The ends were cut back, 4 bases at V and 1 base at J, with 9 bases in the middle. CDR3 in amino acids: CASSSSRGTDTQYF. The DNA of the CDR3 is TGTGCCAGCAGCTCTTCTCGAGGCACAGATACGCAGTATTTT.

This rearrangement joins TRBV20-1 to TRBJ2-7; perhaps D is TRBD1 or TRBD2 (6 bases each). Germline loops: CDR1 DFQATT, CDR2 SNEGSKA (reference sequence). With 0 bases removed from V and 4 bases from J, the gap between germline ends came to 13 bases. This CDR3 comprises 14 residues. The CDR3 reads CSAREEGRGYEQYF. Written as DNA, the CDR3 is TGCAGTGCTAGAGAGGAGGGCAGGGGTTACGAGCAGTACTTC.

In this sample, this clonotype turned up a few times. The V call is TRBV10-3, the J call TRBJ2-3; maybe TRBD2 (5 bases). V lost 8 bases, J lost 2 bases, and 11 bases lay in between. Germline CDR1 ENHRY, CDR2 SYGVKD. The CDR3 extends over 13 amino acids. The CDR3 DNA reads TGTGCCATCGCGGGTAGGGACACAGATACGCAGTATTTT. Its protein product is CAIAGRDTDTQYF.

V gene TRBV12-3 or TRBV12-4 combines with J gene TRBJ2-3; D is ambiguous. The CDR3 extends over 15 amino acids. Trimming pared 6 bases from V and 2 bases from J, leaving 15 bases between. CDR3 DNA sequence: TGTGCCAGCAGCACTGACACTCTAAACACAGATACGCAGTATTTT. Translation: CASSTDTLNTDTQYF.

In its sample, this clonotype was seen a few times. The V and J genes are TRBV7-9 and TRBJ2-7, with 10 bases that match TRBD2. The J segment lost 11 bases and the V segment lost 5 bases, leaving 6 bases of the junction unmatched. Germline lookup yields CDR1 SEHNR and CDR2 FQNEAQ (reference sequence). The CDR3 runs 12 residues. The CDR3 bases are TGTGCCAGCAGCCTATCTAGCGGGGGCGAGTACTTC. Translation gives CASSLSSGGEYF.

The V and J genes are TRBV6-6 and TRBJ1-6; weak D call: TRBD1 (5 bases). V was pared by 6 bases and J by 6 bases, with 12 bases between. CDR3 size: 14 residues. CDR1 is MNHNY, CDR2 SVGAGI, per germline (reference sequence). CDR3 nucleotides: TGTGCCAGCAGCACAGGAACCACTAATTCACCCCTCCACTTT. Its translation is CASSTGTTNSPLHF.

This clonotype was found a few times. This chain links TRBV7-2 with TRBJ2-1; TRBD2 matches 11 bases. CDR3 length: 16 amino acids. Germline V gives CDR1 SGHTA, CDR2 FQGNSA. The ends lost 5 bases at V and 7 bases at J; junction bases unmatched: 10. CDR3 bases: TGTGCCAGCAGCAGGCTACTAGCGGGAGTAGAAAATGAGCAGTTCTTC. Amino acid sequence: CASSRLLAGVENEQFF.

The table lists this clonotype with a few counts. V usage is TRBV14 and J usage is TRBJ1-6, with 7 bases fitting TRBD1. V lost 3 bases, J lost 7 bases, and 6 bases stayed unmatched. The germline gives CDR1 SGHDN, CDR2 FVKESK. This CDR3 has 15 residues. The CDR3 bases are TGTGCCAGCAGCCAGGAGACAGGGTGGAATTCACCCCTCCACTTT. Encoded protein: CASSQETGWNSPLHF.

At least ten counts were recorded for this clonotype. The CDR3 nucleotides are TGCGCCAGCAGCTTGGAGGGGGATAGCAATCAGCCCCAGCATTTT. Translating gives CASSLEGDSNQPQHF. The rearrangement joins TRBV5-1 to TRBJ1-5; possibly TRBD1 for D (6 bases). The germline V and J ends were trimmed by 0 bases and 0 bases, with 7 bases remaining between them. The CDR3 has 15 residues. The germline CDR1 and CDR2 sequences are SGHRS and YFSETQ.

This CDR3 is CASSQEAGLAGGQQQFF. The DNA for the CDR3 is TGTGCCAGCAGCCAAGAAGCCGGACTAGCGGGGGGGCAGCAGCAGTTCTTC. The chain uses TRBV4-2 and TRBJ2-1; 15 bases align to TRBD2. Germline values: CDR1 LGHNA, CDR2 YNFKEQ. The V gene end was trimmed by 0 bases and the J gene end by 11 bases; junction bases not matched to a gene: 8. This CDR3 has 17 amino acids.

CDR3 amino acids: CSARRPGTAQETQYF. The CDR3, as DNA: TGCAGTGCTAGACGGCCTGGGACAGCACAAGAGACCCAGTACTTC. The V and J genes are TRBV20-1 and TRBJ2-5, with TRBD1 identical over 7 bases. The V gene's germline CDR1 is DFQATT and CDR2 SNEGSKA (reference sequence). The CDR3 is 15 amino acids. V was clipped by 2 bases and J by 2 bases; unmatched bases: 8.

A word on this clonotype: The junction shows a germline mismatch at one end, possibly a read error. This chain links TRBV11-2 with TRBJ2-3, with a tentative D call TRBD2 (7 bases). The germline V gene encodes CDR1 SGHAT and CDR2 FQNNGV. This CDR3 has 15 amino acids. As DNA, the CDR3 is TGTGTCAGCAGCTCTCCGGGGGGCCCCCGGGATACGCAGTATTTT. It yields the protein CVSSSPGGPRDTQYF.

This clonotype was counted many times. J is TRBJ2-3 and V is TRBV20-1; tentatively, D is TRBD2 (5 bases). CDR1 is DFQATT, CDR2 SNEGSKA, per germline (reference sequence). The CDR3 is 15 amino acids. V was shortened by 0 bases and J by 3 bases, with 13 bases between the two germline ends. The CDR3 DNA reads TGCAGTGCTAGAGAAATCGCCGGGGAGACAGATACGCAGTATTTT. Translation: CSAREIAGETDTQYF.

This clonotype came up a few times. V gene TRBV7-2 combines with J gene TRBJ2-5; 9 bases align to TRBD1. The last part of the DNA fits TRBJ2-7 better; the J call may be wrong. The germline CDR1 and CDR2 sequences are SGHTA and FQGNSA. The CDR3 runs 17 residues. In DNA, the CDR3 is TGTGCCAGCAGCTTACTACCGGGACAGGGAGGTAGGGACGAGCAGTACTTC. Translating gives CASSLLPGQGGRDEQYF.

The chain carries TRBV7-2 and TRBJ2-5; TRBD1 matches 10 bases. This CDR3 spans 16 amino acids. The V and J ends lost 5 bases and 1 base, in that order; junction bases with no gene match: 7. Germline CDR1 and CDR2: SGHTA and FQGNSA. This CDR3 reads CASSKLGQGSQETQYF. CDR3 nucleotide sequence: TGTGCCAGCAGCAAACTGGGACAGGGGTCCCAAGAGACCCAGTACTTC.

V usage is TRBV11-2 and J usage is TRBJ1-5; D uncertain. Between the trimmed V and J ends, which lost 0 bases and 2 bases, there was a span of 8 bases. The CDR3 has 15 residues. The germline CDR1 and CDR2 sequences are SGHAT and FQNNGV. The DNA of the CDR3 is TGTGCCAGCAGCTTAGACGGGTTTGGCAATCAGCCCCAGCATTTT. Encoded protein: CASSLDGFGNQPQHF.

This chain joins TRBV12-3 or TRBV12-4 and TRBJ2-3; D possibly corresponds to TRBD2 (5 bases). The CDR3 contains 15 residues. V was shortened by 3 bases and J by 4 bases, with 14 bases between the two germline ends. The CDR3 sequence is CASSFWRVSPDTQYF. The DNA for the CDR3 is TGTGCCAGCAGTTTTTGGCGGGTTTCCCCAGATACGCAGTATTTT.

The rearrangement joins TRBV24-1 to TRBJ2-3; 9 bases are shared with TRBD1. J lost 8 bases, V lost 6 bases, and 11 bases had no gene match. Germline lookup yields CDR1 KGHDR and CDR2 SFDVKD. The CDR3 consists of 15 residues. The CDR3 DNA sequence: TGTGCCACCAGTCCGGGGACAGGGTGGCGAGGTACGCAGTATTTT. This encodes CATSPGTGWRGTQYF.